This paragraph reports one TCR beta chain. This clonotype was observed a handful of times. The antigen this receptor binds is unknown. No much larger clonotype is one base removed from it; base qualities were not supplied. Receptors were amplified or captured by PCR. This sample was sequenced with an Illumina HiSeq 2500. TCR library preparation used molecular barcoding, with unique molecular identifiers applied to normalize quantification of the TCRbeta repertoire. TCRdb reprocessing: public reads trimmed at Q25 with fastp, clones called with MiXCR, in-frame beta chains kept. For every CDR3 protein sequence, its rows merge into one entry that carries the most common genes and DNA. The sample contains about a million distinct CDR3 sequences, around 30% of them found a single time. Of the sample, 28% is held by the ten largest clones. The source of the sample is a study of T-cell reconstitution after alpha-beta-depleted transplantation in children (TCRdb year 2016). Regarding the study in general: Using TCR repertoire profiling, the study quantitatively followed how T-cell immune reconstitution unfolded in children after TCRalphabeta/CD19-depleted allogeneic hematopoietic cell transplantation. Study-wide conclusions, independent of this receptor: Hyperexpanded clone frequencies declined over subsequent months; after one year, T-cell counts and TCRbeta diversity were mostly attributed to newly produced T cells. The apparently early recovery of alphabetaT-cell counts about two months after transplant reportedly depended on only several hundred rapidly expanded clones that came from non-depleted graft cells. In some patients, the high TCRbeta diversity seen at day 60 was put down to recipient T cells and intrathymic progenitors that had survived conditioning.

The sample's treatment or condition label is to be understood as: allogeneic hematopoietic cell transplantation with graft depleted of TCRalphabeta T cells and CD19 B cells. TCRalphabeta/CD19-depleted allogeneic hematopoietic cell grafts were given to the transplant recipients, all of whom were children. Inclusive of the bounding cysteine and phenylalanine, the CDR3 is 11 residues long. Here the CDR3 DNA is all that survives: 33 bases in frame from base 1. V loses 8 bases of germline sequence and J loses 5 bases, and the interval between the two ends is 7 bases. The material sequenced was PBMCs, mostly from graft donor cells, taken 360 days after TCRalphabeta/CD19-depleted stem cell transplant. The V and J genes are TRBV12-3 or TRBV12-4 and TRBJ2-1, with TRBD2 as a weak D call on 5 bases. The receptor was derived from a boy younger than two who had a stem cell transplant for SCID, so the T cells may come from the graft donor. The CDR3 is CASGSNNEQFF. The DNA sequence is as follows: TGTGCCAGCGGGAGTAACAATGAGCAGTTCTTC.